The 4 T cell receptor beta chains reported below all come from one sample, sequenced in a study of control samples from healthy donors and cancer patients (dated by TCRdb to between 2020 and 2021). Libraries were built with the immunoSEQ multiplex PCR assay. TCRdb holds this immuneACCESS table with in-frame rearrangements only. Some clones are missing; in checked studies, unresolved V genes explain under half, and the rest has no known cause. The sample profile shows around 75,000 clones; 80% to 95% of them were found once. The top ten hold 5.8% of the sample. Input material: blood. These receptors all stem from a woman in her sixties or seventies in good health.

The chain has TRBV7-3 and TRBJ2-1; no firm D call. The germline V gene has CDR1 SGHTA and CDR2 FQGTGA. The CDR3 loop spans 14 amino acids. Between the trimmed V and J ends, which lost 3 bases and 2 bases, there was a span of 8 bases. Here the CDR3 reads CASSLDPAYNEQFF. CDR3 nucleotides: TGTGCCAGCAGCTTGGATCCGGCCTACAATGAGCAGTTCTTC.

The CDR3 nucleotides read TGTGCCAGCAGCGTAGACGGGCAGGGATACTATGGCTACACCTTC. Amino acids: CASSVDGQGYYGYTF. The chain employs TRBV9 and TRBJ1-2, with D possibly being TRBD1 (5 bases). The CDR3 contains 15 residues. V lost 0 bases, J lost 3 bases, and 12 bases lay in between. Germline V gene data show CDR1 as SGDLS and CDR2 as YYNGEE.

J is TRBJ1-4 and V is TRBV28; D gene ambiguous. Per the germline V gene, CDR1 is MDHEN and CDR2 is SYDVKM. The V and J ends lost 8 bases and 7 bases respectively, with 8 bases between them. This CDR3 has 11 amino acids. As DNA, the CDR3 is TGTGCCAGCGTATTTGGTGAAAAACTGTTTTTT. Its translation is CASVFGEKLFF.

This sequence joins TRBV6-6 and TRBJ2-7; D unclear. The CDR3 spans 11 residues. CDR1 MNHNY and CDR2 SVGAGI come from the germline V gene (reference sequence). V was pared by 0 bases and J by 7 bases, with 4 bases between. The CDR3 sequence is CASSYSTEQYF. CDR3 DNA sequence: TGTGCCAGCAGTTACTCAACAGAGCAGTACTTC.